These 16 T cell receptor beta chains were all obtained from the same sample, sequenced in a study of blood T cell repertoires in COVID-19. Method: immunoSEQ multiplex PCR; TCRdb's copy keeps in-frame clones and lacks some. The sample holds roughly 130,000 clones; roughly 90% are singletons and the top ten take approximately 4.6%. Sequencing was done on a sample of peripheral blood. The receptors shown here come from a man in his 60s with COVID-19, enrolled during active disease.

This clone was seen a single time. The J gene is TRBJ2-1, the V gene TRBV11-2; D gene unclear. Per the germline V gene, CDR1 is SGHAT and CDR2 is FQNNGV. Between the trimmed V and J ends, which lost 2 bases and 0 bases, there was a span of 14 bases. This CDR3 region has 17 residues. The CDR3 bases are TGTGCCAGCAGCTTAAGAGTTGGGCAATCCTCCTACAATGAGCAGTTCTTC. Its translation is CASSLRVGQSSYNEQFF.

The chain links TRBV6-1 to TRBJ1-5; no definite D call. The CDR3 is 17 residues long. V shed 4 bases and J shed 0 bases, with 16 bases lying between them. CDR1 and CDR2 from the germline V gene are MNHNS and SASEGT. The CDR3 sequence is CASSGPGSSLSNQPQHF. CDR3 in DNA: TGTGCCAGCAGTGGCCCGGGGTCCTCCCTTAGCAATCAGCCCCAGCATTTT.

The chain carries TRBV7-6 and TRBJ2-5; D remains unclear. This CDR3 is 12 amino acids long. The V end was cut by 4 bases, the J end by 5 bases, with 8 bases between. The germline V gene encodes CDR1 SGHVS and CDR2 FNYEAQ. CDR3 DNA sequence: TGTGCCAGCAGCTCTAGAAGCGAGACCCAGTACTTC. As protein: CASSSRSETQYF.

V is TRBV10-3 and J is TRBJ2-1; 7 bases match TRBD2. Losses at the gene ends were 0 bases for V and 3 bases for J; bases not matched to a gene: 8. The CDR3 consists of 17 residues. Germline V gene sequence: CDR1 ENHRY, CDR2 SYGVKD. CDR3 nucleotide sequence: TGTGCCATCAGTGAGTCGATAGTGTCGGGGGGCTACAATGAGCAGTTCTTC. Translated, it gives CAISESIVSGGYNEQFF.

In DNA, the CDR3 is TGTGCCAGCAGTACAGGGGGCACCTACTACGAGCAGTACTTC. Its protein product is CASSTGGTYYEQYF. This sequence joins TRBV25-1 and TRBJ2-7, with TRBD1 matching over 9 bases. The CDR3 is made up of 14 amino acids. CDR1 MGHDK and CDR2 SYGVNS come from the germline V gene. J was trimmed by 3 bases and V by 5 bases; bases with no gene match: 5.

This chain connects TRBV29-1 to TRBJ1-2; D is perhaps TRBD1 (6 bases). V gave up 5 bases and J gave up 5 bases, with 18 bases separating them. The V gene's germline CDR1 is SQVTM and CDR2 ANQGSEA. The CDR3 extends over 14 amino acids. The CDR3 sequence: CSVKDQGLQYGYTF. DNA of the CDR3: TGCAGCGTTAAGGATCAGGGGTTACAGTATGGCTACACCTTC.

The rearrangement joins TRBV2 to TRBJ1-6; the D gene is possibly TRBD1 (6 bases). Per germline, CDR1 SNHLY and CDR2 FYNNEI. V dropped 7 bases and J dropped 8 bases, with 15 bases sitting between them. This CDR3 spans 14 amino acids. The CDR3 reads CASIPARGDSPLHF. The CDR3, as DNA: TGTGCCAGCATTCCGGCCAGGGGCGATTCACCCCTCCACTTT.

V usage is TRBV3-1 (or the pseudogene TRBV3-2) and J usage is TRBJ2-1, with D hard to call. The germline V gene has CDR1 LGHDT and CDR2 YNNKEL (reference sequence). The CDR3 has 12 amino acids. Trimming cost V 5 bases and J 10 bases, with 12 bases left between them. For the CDR3, the DNA is TGTGCCAGCAGCTCACCTTCCCGGGAGCAGTTCTTC. Amino acid sequence: CASSSPSREQFF.

V usage is TRBV7-8 and J usage is TRBJ1-6, with 7 bases that match TRBD1. The CDR3 is 15 amino acids. The germline CDR1 and CDR2 sequences are SGHVS and FQNEAQ. With V trimmed by 5 bases and J by 8 bases, 9 bases remained unmatched. The CDR3 is CASSPPTGDYSPLHF. In DNA, the CDR3 is TGTGCCAGCAGCCCCCCCACAGGGGACTATTCACCCCTCCACTTT.

V usage is TRBV7-3 and J usage is TRBJ2-1; tentative D call: TRBD2 (7 bases). CDR1 SGHTA and CDR2 FQGTGA come from the germline V gene. With 4 bases removed from V and 8 bases from J, the gap between germline ends came to 18 bases. CDR3 size: 15 residues. The CDR3 bases are TGTGCCAGCAGCTCTAGGGGGGGTCGAGTCGATGAGCAGTTCTTC. It translates to CASSSRGGRVDEQFF.

J is TRBJ1-3 and V is TRBV10-3; 8 positions match TRBD1. V dropped 10 bases and J dropped 1; count of bases not matched to a gene: 15. The CDR3 runs 17 residues. Germline CDR1 reads ENHRY; CDR2 reads SYGVKD. This CDR3 reads CATVSGTGSFSGNTIYF. For the CDR3, the DNA is TGTGCCACCGTTTCCGGGACAGGCTCTTTTTCTGGAAACACCATATATTTT.

This chain joins TRBV7-9 and TRBJ2-1; 14 nucleotides agree with TRBD2. V was clipped by 5 bases and J by 9 bases; unmatched bases: 12. CDR3 length equals 17 residues. Per the germline V gene, CDR1 is SEHNR and CDR2 is FQNEAQ (reference sequence). CDR3 region: CASSQSSRLAGGGEQFF. Here the CDR3 DNA reads TGTGCCAGCAGCCAAAGTAGTCGACTAGCGGGAGGGGGTGAGCAGTTCTTC. Looking up the rest from reference TRBV7-9 and TRBJ2-1 gives the full variable domain: DTGVSQNPRHKITKRGQNVTFRCDPISEHNRLYWYRQTLGQGPEFLTYFQNEAQLEKSRLLSDRFSAERPKGSFSTLEIQRTEQGDSAMYLCASSQSSRLAGGGEQFFGPGTRLTVL.

The gene calls are TRBV4-1 and TRBJ2-1, with 8 bases aligning to TRBD1. There are 15 residues in the CDR3. Losses at the gene ends were 2 bases for V and 6 bases for J; bases not matched to a gene: 6. Germline CDR1 is MGHRA and CDR2 is YSYEKL. Here the CDR3 DNA reads TGCGCCAGCAGCCAATCTGGACAGGGTGGCAATGAGCAGTTCTTC. Translation gives CASSQSGQGGNEQFF.

This clone appeared once. This chain uses TRBV12-3 or TRBV12-4 with TRBJ2-7; 8 nucleotides agree with TRBD2. J gave up 3 bases and V 4 bases, and 2 bases lay outside the gene matches. CDR3 size: 13 residues. In DNA, the CDR3 is TGTGCCAGCAGTTCCGGGACTAGCTACGAGCAGTACTTC. Translated: CASSSGTSYEQYF.

This rearrangement joins TRBV6-5 to TRBJ1-1, with a possible D match to TRBD1 (5 bases). The CDR3 contains 13 residues. CDR1 and CDR2 (germline): MNHEY, SVGAGI. Trimming left V 2 bases short and J 3 bases short, with 7 bases between. CDR3 sequence reads: CASSYGGDTEAFF. DNA for the CDR3: TGTGCCAGCAGTTACGGGGGGGACACTGAAGCTTTCTTT.

Sample share makes this clone medium-sized (0.01 to 0.1%). The J gene is TRBJ2-1, the V gene TRBV4-1, with 10 bases matching TRBD2. Germline CDR1 reads MGHRA; CDR2 reads YSYEKL. The trim removed 1 base at V and 7 bases at J, leaving 4 bases unmatched. CDR3 size: 15 residues. This CDR3 reads CASSQGSGRANEQFF. Written as DNA, the CDR3 is TGCGCCAGCAGCCAAGGGAGCGGGAGGGCGAATGAGCAGTTCTTC.